This TCR beta chain comes out of a study of cytomegalovirus exposure and HLA in healthy donors. Study-wide results and caveats: In vitro data verified three CMV-associated chains as specific for CMV antigens. As was reported, the classifier diagnosed cytomegalovirus status with high specificity and sensitivity. First-cohort TCR clusters were later found to tend to co-occur in the roughly 120 validation repertoires.

Germline V gene data show CDR1 as MGHDK and CDR2 as SYGVNS. The CDR3 is made up of 15 amino acids. The V segment lost 6 bases and the J segment 6 bases; nucleotides outside the gene matches: 9. With regard to this clone: Antigen: not known.

The data were produced by immunoSEQ multiplex PCR, yet TCRdb's version contains in-frame clones alone and is incomplete. The table lists around 90,000 clones, around 82% of them singletons. The chain recombines TRBV25-1 with TRBJ2-2; TRBD1 agrees at 8 bases. The receptor was derived from a woman younger than 30 in good health and CMV-seropositive. The sequencing sample was made of PBMCs. This chain's CDR3 is CASRARGLLAGELFF. The CDR3 coding sequence is TGTGCCAGCAGAGCCAGGGGGCTATTAGCCGGGGAGCTGTTTTTT. Using reference TRBV25-1 and TRBJ2-2 for the parts outside the CDR3, the full variable domain is EADIYQTPRYLVIGTGKKITLECSQTMGHDKMYWYQQDPGMELHLIHYSYGVNSTEKGDLSSESTVSRIRTEHFPLTLESARPSHTSQYLCASRARGLLAGELFFGEGSRLTVL.